The rows below give T cell receptor beta chains drawn from one sample of a study of CD8 T cells in ankylosing spondylitis. TCRdb called the 5' RACE reads again in MiXCR, with one record for every CDR3 protein. This table has under 170,000 distinct CDR3 sequences, about 42% appearing once. Sequenced input: synovial fluid, either unsorted or a sorted T cell fraction (not recorded which). The source of these receptors is a male donor with ankylosing spondylitis. CDR3s include the opening cysteine and the closing phenylalanine or tryptophan. D genes are given only for firm matches. Some rows mark clone size as missing; the rest say once, few, many or name a class of expanded clone.

J gene: TRBJ1-5; D gene: TRBD1; clone size: .; V gene: TRBV4-2; CDR3 protein: CASSRARGRFNQPQHF; CDR3 DNA: TGTGCCAGCAGCCGGGCCAGGGGGAGGTTTAATCAGCCCCAGCATTTT
J gene: TRBJ2-5; D gene: .; clone size: .; V gene: TRBV10-3; CDR3 protein: CAISPSWKGPRQYQETQYF; CDR3 DNA: TGTGCCATCAGTCCCTCCTGGAAGGGGCCGCGCCAGTACCAAGAGACCCAGTACTTC
J gene: TRBJ1-4; D gene: .; clone size: many; V gene: TRBV24-1; CDR3 protein: CATRAAVEKLFF; CDR3 DNA: TGTGCCACCAGGGCGGCGGTTGAAAAACTGTTTTTT
J gene: TRBJ2-1; D gene: TRBD2; clone size: .; V gene: TRBV27; CDR3 protein: CASSWGSGNPYNEQFF; CDR3 DNA: TGTGCCAGCAGTTGGGGTAGCGGGAACCCCTACAATGAGCAGTTCTTC
J gene: TRBJ2-3; D gene: TRBD2; clone size: few; V gene: TRBV4-3; CDR3 protein: CASSLESREGTDTQYF; CDR3 DNA: TGCGCCAGCAGCCTAGAGAGTCGGGAGGGCACAGATACGCAGTATTTT
J gene: TRBJ1-6; D gene: .; clone size: .; V gene: TRBV19; CDR3 protein: CASSILRTVGSYNSPLHF; CDR3 DNA: TGTGCCAGTAGTATCCTCCGGACAGTGGGCTCCTATAATTCACCCCTCCACTTT
J gene: TRBJ2-1; D gene: .; clone size: .; V gene: TRBV5-5; CDR3 protein: CASSFGQGINEQFF; CDR3 DNA: TGTGCCAGCAGCTTTGGGCAGGGCATCAATGAGCAGTTCTTC
J gene: TRBJ2-3; D gene: TRBD1; clone size: .; V gene: TRBV9; CDR3 protein: CASSVGTVLLTSTDTQYF; CDR3 DNA: TGTGCCAGCAGCGTCGGGACAGTACTCCTCACTAGCACAGATACGCAGTATTTT
J gene: TRBJ2-7; D gene: .; clone size: .; V gene: TRBV18; CDR3 protein: CASSPDAAPSYEQYF; CDR3 DNA: TGTGCCAGCTCACCGGACGCAGCCCCTTCCTACGAGCAGTACTTC
J gene: TRBJ2-7; D gene: TRBD2; clone size: .; V gene: TRBV7-2; CDR3 protein: CASNPGIAGFIPYEQYF; CDR3 DNA: TGTGCCAGCAACCCCGGGATAGCGGGCTTCATTCCCTACGAGCAGTACTTC
J gene: TRBJ1-6; D gene: TRBD1; clone size: few; V gene: TRBV7-6; CDR3 protein: CASSSDWAGGIGSPLHF; CDR3 DNA: TGTGCCAGCAGCTCGGATTGGGCAGGGGGGATCGGTTCACCCCTCCACTTT
J gene: TRBJ2-2; D gene: .; clone size: few; V gene: TRBV20-1; CDR3 protein: CSARDQTENTGELFF; CDR3 DNA: TGCAGTGCTAGAGATCAAACAGAGAACACCGGGGAGCTGTTTTTT
J gene: TRBJ2-3; D gene: TRBD2; clone size: .; V gene: TRBV12-3/TRBV12-4; CDR3 protein: CASSQREVAADTQYF; CDR3 DNA: TGTGCCAGCAGTCAGCGGGAGGTCGCCGCAGATACGCAGTATTTT
J gene: TRBJ2-7; D gene: TRBD1; clone size: .; V gene: TRBV20-1; CDR3 protein: CSARGTGTIYEQYF; CDR3 DNA: TGCAGTGCTAGAGGGACAGGGACGATCTACGAGCAGTACTTC
J gene: TRBJ2-7; D gene: .; clone size: .; V gene: TRBV5-1; CDR3 protein: CASSFAEFYEQYF; CDR3 DNA: TGCGCCAGCAGCTTCGCAGAGTTCTACGAGCAGTACTTC
J gene: TRBJ2-2; D gene: .; clone size: .; V gene: TRBV6-4; CDR3 protein: CASYKLAPGSGRHREWNTGELFF; CDR3 DNA: TGTGCCAGCTATAAGCTTGCTCCGGGTTCGGGCCGACACAGGGAGTGGAACACCGGGGAGCTGTTTTTT
J gene: TRBJ2-7; D gene: .; clone size: .; V gene: TRBV28; CDR3 protein: CASSLWSLSKFFHEQYF; CDR3 DNA: TGTGCCAGCAGTTTATGGTCACTTTCGAAATTCTTCCACGAGCAGTACTTC
J gene: TRBJ2-7; D gene: .; clone size: .; V gene: TRBV12-3/TRBV12-4; CDR3 protein: CASSLGPEIYEQYF; CDR3 DNA: TGTGCCAGCAGTTTAGGGCCGGAGATCTACGAGCAGTACTTC
J gene: TRBJ2-5; D gene: .; clone size: many; V gene: TRBV12-3/TRBV12-4; CDR3 protein: CASSTSFPGYGETQYF; CDR3 DNA: TGTGCCAGCAGTACTAGCTTTCCCGGCTACGGGGAGACCCAGTACTTC
J gene: TRBJ1-1; D gene: .; clone size: .; V gene: TRBV7-9; CDR3 protein: CASSLVAPMNTEAFF; CDR3 DNA: TGTGCCAGCAGCTTAGTGGCACCCATGAACACTGAAGCTTTCTTT
J gene: TRBJ2-5; D gene: .; clone size: few; V gene: TRBV6-1; CDR3 protein: CASEKWTQYF; CDR3 DNA: TGTGCCAGCGAAAAGTGGACCCAGTACTTC
J gene: TRBJ2-2; D gene: .; clone size: few; V gene: TRBV6-1; CDR3 protein: CASSVQEGCCGGELFF; CDR3 DNA: TGTGCCAGCAGTGTACAAGAGGGTTGCTGTGGGGGGGAGCTGTTTTTT
J gene: TRBJ2-1; D gene: .; clone size: once; V gene: TRBV27; CDR3 protein: CASSQGWGYYNEQFF; CDR3 DNA: TGTGCCAGCAGTCAGGGGTGGGGATATTACAATGAGCAGTTCTTC
J gene: TRBJ1-6; D gene: TRBD1; clone size: .; V gene: TRBV18; CDR3 protein: CASSTSDRGLNSPLHF; CDR3 DNA: TGTGCCAGCTCAACCTCGGACAGGGGGCTTAATTCACCCCTCCACTTT
J gene: TRBJ1-1; D gene: .; clone size: .; V gene: TRBV7-2; CDR3 protein: CASSSPTGLGTEAFF; CDR3 DNA: TGTGCCAGCAGCTCACCGACAGGCTTAGGCACTGAAGCTTTCTTT
J gene: TRBJ2-1; D gene: .; clone size: .; V gene: TRBV27; CDR3 protein: CASSLWADNEQFF; CDR3 DNA: TGTGCCAGCAGTTTATGGGCCGACAATGAGCAGTTCTTC